The T cell receptor (beta chain) described here comes from a study of T cell repertoires in cytomegalovirus infection. TCRdb re-analysed the reads in MiXCR, keeping a single row per CDR3 protein. The data show about 830,000 distinct CDR3 sequences, 32% seen once. The CDR3 is made up of 17 amino acids. Looked up from germline, CDR1 is SNHLY and CDR2 is FYNNEI. Trimming pared 7 bases from V and 0 bases from J, leaving 18 bases between. The study's findings and limits: The cumulative frequency of public TCR beta families distinguished individuals who carried CMV together with the relevant HLA.

This clonotype has just a few counts. Its antigen is undetermined. V is TRBV2 and J is TRBJ1-4; D remains ambiguous. This TCR came from a human donor in good health (CMV status not recorded). Some clones in this sample may be carry-over from other donors' samples. The sequencing here drew on cultured CD8+ T cells from PBMCs, taken from culture after CMV antigen stimulation. CDR3: CASTPPAEIATNEKLFF. Written as DNA, the CDR3 is TGTGCCAGCACCCCCCCCGCCGAGATTGCAACTAATGAAAAACTGTTTTTT.